The rows below give T cell receptor beta chains drawn from one sample of a study of control samples from healthy donors and cancer patients. TCRdb's table, derived via immunoSEQ multiplex PCR, lists solely in-frame clones and lacks some. Found here are under 150,000 clones, roughly 88% of them singletons; the top ten hold around 3.5%. Source material: blood. The receptors shown here come from a man aged 35 to 55 in good health. Each CDR3 is given without its conserved first and last residue. Fields, in order: V gene, CDR3 protein.

v_gene: TRBV20-1
CDR3aa: SASQGGGISNQPQH

v_gene: TRBV7-3
CDR3aa: ASSIRGGNNEQF

v_gene: TRBV4-1
CDR3aa: ASSQGTGGAWNTEAF

v_gene: TRBV6-1
CDR3aa: ASSEARAGFYSSGNTIY

v_gene: TRBV5-5
CDR3aa: ASSVQGKGGDEQF

v_gene: TRBV5-3
CDR3aa: ARSSRTGVNYEQY

v_gene: TRBV24-1
CDR3aa: ATSDRTLPTGEQY

v_gene: TRBV5-1
CDR3aa: ASSRNTGENQPQH

v_gene: TRBV5-6
CDR3aa: ASSLVPSGASYEQY

v_gene: TRBV5-1
CDR3aa: ASSETSGGFQGDTQY

v_gene: TRBV6-5
CDR3aa: ASSLGGGTEAF

v_gene: TRBV3-1/TRBV3-2
CDR3aa: ASSQGGLANTDTQY

v_gene: TRBV5-1
CDR3aa: ASSLEAVVSTDTQY

v_gene: TRBV2
CDR3aa: ASSYSYEQY

v_gene: TRBV5-1
CDR3aa: ASTQAGRDREKLF

v_gene: TRBV3-1/TRBV3-2
CDR3aa: ASSQEGDYYGYT

v_gene: TRBV27
CDR3aa: ASSLSRVAYEQY

v_gene: TRBV24-1
CDR3aa: ATSLIQYYEQY

v_gene: TRBV21-1
CDR3aa: ASSKVGDFSNQPQH

v_gene: TRBV19
CDR3aa: ASSMAADVEQF

v_gene: TRBV7-9
CDR3aa: ASSLGQAGGEKLF

v_gene: TRBV29-1
CDR3aa: SAPTGWNGYT

v_gene: TRBV30
CDR3aa: AWSSQGFNGELF

v_gene: TRBV9
CDR3aa: ASSGAGTSGGNNEQF

v_gene: TRBV7-9
CDR3aa: ASSRGFPEAF

v_gene: TRBV10-3
CDR3aa: AISAASVISDTQY

v_gene: TRBV13
CDR3aa: ASSLGQGFNQPQH

v_gene: TRBV7-9
CDR3aa: ASSPLRDRGSGANVLT

v_gene: TRBV20-1
CDR3aa: SASSAAYSNQPQH

v_gene: TRBV30
CDR3aa: AWSVSGYGYT